Below, 20 T cell receptor beta chains from the same sample are listed, as sequenced in a study of T cells in localized non-small cell lung cancer. Data came from immunoSEQ multiplex PCR; TCRdb stores just in-frame clones and leaves some out. The sample holds 1,500 or so clones; roughly 25% are singletons and the top ten take roughly a tenth. The sample consisted of normal lung tissue next to the tumor, taken before any cancer treatment. These receptors were taken from a male donor older than 55 with stage II lung adenocarcinoma.

The chain combines TRBV15 with TRBJ2-2; D possibly uses TRBD1 or TRBD2 (5 bases each). V shed 5 bases and J shed 5 bases, with 15 bases lying between them. The CDR3 contains 15 residues. Germline V gene sequence: CDR1 LNHNV, CDR2 YYDKDF (reference sequence). CDR3 sequence (DNA): TGTGCCACCAGCCAGAGGGACCATCTTACCGGGGAGCTGTTTTTT. Translating it yields CATSQRDHLTGELFF.

The chain uses TRBV11-3 and TRBJ2-7, with 10 bases aligning to TRBD2. V lost 4 bases and J lost 9; bases outside the gene matches: 9. The CDR3 runs to 14 residues. In germline, CDR1 is SGHNT, CDR2 YENEEA. CDR3 sequence (DNA): TGTGCCAGCAGCTCCCGGGATATAGCGGGAGGGCAGTACTTC. Residues: CASSSRDIAGGQYF.

V and J are TRBV11-3 and TRBJ2-6; 10 positions match TRBD2. There are 17 residues in the CDR3. Germline values: CDR1 SGHNT, CDR2 YENEEA. V trimming: 3 bases; J trimming: 0 bases; junction bases outside the gene matches: 2. For the CDR3, the DNA is TGTGCCAGCAGCTTCCTAGCGGGAGCCTCTGGGGCCAACGTCCTGACTTTC. Its protein product is CASSFLAGASGANVLTF.

This clone is medium-sized in the sample. The chain couples TRBV9 to TRBJ2-2, with no clear D. Germline V gene lookup returns CDR1 SGDLS and CDR2 YYNGEE. The germline V and J ends were trimmed by 0 bases and 8 bases, with 5 bases remaining between them. The CDR3 spans 12 residues. CDR3 DNA sequence: TGTGCCAGCAGCGTAGACGTTGGGGAGCTGTTTTTT. Translation: CASSVDVGELFF.

This clone was seen only a few times. The genes are TRBV28 and TRBJ1-2, with TRBD1 as a possible D gene (6 bases). The CDR3 covers 15 residues. Germline V gene sequence: CDR1 MDHEN, CDR2 SYDVKM. V dropped 2 bases and J dropped 8 bases, with 18 bases sitting between them. The CDR3 protein is CASSLRVGGQGGYTF. The CDR3 DNA sequence: TGTGCCAGCAGTTTACGGGTCGGAGGGCAGGGGGGCTACACCTTC.

The V gene is TRBV28, the J gene TRBJ2-7, with D possibly being TRBD2 (6 bases). The CDR3 extends over 14 amino acids. With 3 bases removed from V and 8 bases from J, the gap between germline ends came to 17 bases. In germline, CDR1 is MDHEN, CDR2 SYDVKM. The CDR3 protein is CASSLIREAMQQYF. The CDR3 DNA reads TGTGCCAGCAGTTTGATCAGGGAGGCTATGCAGCAGTACTTC.

This clone appeared a few times. The rearrangement joins TRBV1 to TRBJ1-1; the table calls TRBD1, which could not be checked here. TRBV1 is noted as a pseudogene. CDR3 size: 13 residues. CDR3 residues: CASSPDRGTEAFF. The CDR3 coding sequence is TGCGCCAGCAGCCCGGACAGAGGCACTGAAGCTTTCTTT.

The gene calls are TRBV30 and TRBJ1-1; D call uncertain. The V end was cut by 1 base, the J end by 8 bases, with 8 bases between. Germline-derived CDR1 and CDR2 are GTSNPN and SVGIG (reference sequence). The CDR3 covers 11 residues. Here the CDR3 reads CAWSEAREAFF. The CDR3, as DNA: TGTGCCTGGAGTGAGGCACGGGAAGCTTTCTTT.

This clone has a handful of counts. The genes are TRBV11-3 and TRBJ2-6; D gene uncertain. The CDR3 loop spans 17 amino acids. The V and J ends lost 3 bases and 0 bases respectively, with 12 bases between them. Per germline, CDR1 SGHNT and CDR2 YENEEA. The DNA of the CDR3 is TGTGCCAGCAGCTTGGAAGCCGGTACCTCTGGGGCCAACGTCCTGACTTTC. Protein product: CASSLEAGTSGANVLTF.

The chain recombines TRBV18 with TRBJ1-1, with a possible D match to TRBD1 (5 bases). Germline values: CDR1 KGHSH, CDR2 LQKENI. The CDR3 is 17 residues long. V lost 2 bases, J lost 1 base, and 17 bases lay in between. The CDR3 loop is CASSPRYPGRENTEAFF. DNA for the CDR3: TGTGCCAGCTCACCAAGATATCCGGGACGGGAGAACACTGAAGCTTTCTTT.

Only a few counts were recorded for this clone. The chain carries TRBV14 and TRBJ1-3; possible D gene TRBD1, 6 bases. CDR1 is SGHDN and CDR2 is FVKESK in the germline V gene. This CDR3 is 17 amino acids long. With 1 base removed from V and 3 bases from J, the gap between germline ends came to 16 bases. The CDR3 spells CASSQGGAGAIGNTIYF. DNA for the CDR3: TGTGCCAGCAGCCAAGGGGGGGCCGGGGCGATTGGAAACACCATATATTTT.

The chain uses TRBV18 and TRBJ2-3; D is tentatively TRBD1 or TRBD2 (5 bases each). Germline CDR1 and CDR2: KGHSH and LQKENI. The ends were cut back, 3 bases at V and 1 base at J, with 17 bases in the middle. The CDR3 has 17 residues. The CDR3 is CASSPAVGETRTDTQYF. CDR3 in DNA: TGTGCCAGCTCACCCGCCGTGGGGGAAACTCGCACAGATACGCAGTATTTT.

The rearrangement joins TRBV6-8 to TRBJ2-2; TRBD2 matches at 15 bases. The CDR3 has 20 amino acids. Germline CDR1 reads MNHGY; CDR2 reads SAAAGT. V lost 5 bases and J lost 4; bases outside the gene matches: 14. In nucleotides, the CDR3 is TGTGCCAGCAGTCTTTTACCGGGACTAGCGGGAGGCATAGGCACCGGGGAGCTGTTTTTT. This gives the protein CASSLLPGLAGGIGTGELFF.

This clone appeared a few times. The chain has TRBV19 and TRBJ2-1, with D possibly being TRBD1 (5 bases). This CDR3 has 16 residues. Germline V lookup: CDR1 LNHDA, CDR2 SQIVND (reference sequence). Trimming removed 1 base at V and 3 bases at J, with 13 bases between. This CDR3 reads CASSIGWGSNYNEQFF. CDR3 bases: TGTGCCAGTAGTATAGGTTGGGGCAGCAACTACAATGAGCAGTTCTTC.

This chain uses TRBV19 with TRBJ1-4; 9 bases line up with TRBD1. The trim removed 6 bases at V and 7 bases at J, leaving 3 bases unmatched. CDR1 LNHDA and CDR2 SQIVND come from the germline V gene (reference sequence). This CDR3 comprises 13 residues. Written as DNA, the CDR3 is TGTGCCAGTAGACCGGGACAGGGTGAAAAACTGTTTTTT. This codes for CASRPGQGEKLFF. Using reference TRBV19 and TRBJ1-4 for the parts outside the CDR3, the full variable domain is DGGITQSPKYLFRKEGQNVTLSCEQNLNHDAMYWYRQDPGQGLRLIYYSQIVNDFQKGDIAEGYSVSREKKESFPLTVTSAQKNPTAFYLCASRPGQGEKLFFGSGTQLSVL.

The chain has TRBV5-1 and TRBJ2-1, with TRBD2 identical over 11 bases. Germline trimming cut 4 bases from V and 5 bases from J; bases unmatched to any gene: 5. Germline assignment: CDR1 SGHRS and CDR2 YFSETQ. The CDR3 loop spans 15 amino acids. The CDR3 nucleotides read TGCGCCAGCAGCGACGGGACTAGCGGTCACAATGAGCAGTTCTTC. It encodes CASSDGTSGHNEQFF.

A few counts support this clone. The chain recombines TRBV29-1 with TRBJ1-2, with TRBD1 as a possible D gene (6 bases). CDR3 length equals 15 residues. Germline V CDR1 and CDR2: SQVTM, ANQGSEA. V lost 0 bases and J lost 8, with 19 bases in between. CDR3 nucleotide sequence: TGCAGCGTTGAAGAGGGGTCTGGGGGGCAGGGCGGCTACACCTTC. Its protein is CSVEEGSGGQGGYTF. Looking up the rest from reference TRBV29-1 and TRBJ1-2 gives the full variable domain: SAVISQKPSRDICQRGTSLTIQCQVDSQVTMMFWYRQQPGQSLTLIATANQGSEATYESGFVIDKFPISRPNLTFSTLTVSNMSPEDSSIYLCSVEEGSGGQGGYTFGSGTRLTVV.

This clone qualifies as large. The chain is built from TRBV19 and TRBJ2-7; the match to TRBD1 covers 7 bases. Germline trimming cut 6 bases from V and 0 bases from J; bases unmatched to any gene: 8. The germline V gene encodes CDR1 LNHDA and CDR2 SQIVND (reference sequence). The CDR3 runs to 15 residues. The CDR3 here is CASSLTGQSSYEQYF. The CDR3 DNA is TGTGCCAGTAGCCTAACGGGACAGAGCTCCTACGAGCAGTACTTC.

The rearrangement links TRBV19 to TRBJ2-6; no clear D gene. Germline-derived CDR1 and CDR2 are LNHDA and SQIVND (reference sequence). The V and J ends lost 3 bases and 2 bases respectively, with 11 bases between them. This CDR3 has 16 residues. The CDR3 DNA reads TGTGCCAGTAGTATTCTGCCTTCGACTGGGGCCAACGTCCTGACTTTC. It translates to CASSILPSTGANVLTF.

This chain uses TRBV9 with TRBJ2-1; D gene unclear. Trimming left V 5 bases short and J 0 bases short, with 9 bases between. CDR3 size: 14 residues. Germline CDR1 reads SGDLS; CDR2 reads YYNGEE. The CDR3 loop reads CASSWRSSYNEQFF. In nucleotides, the CDR3 is TGTGCCAGCAGTTGGCGGAGCTCCTACAATGAGCAGTTCTTC.